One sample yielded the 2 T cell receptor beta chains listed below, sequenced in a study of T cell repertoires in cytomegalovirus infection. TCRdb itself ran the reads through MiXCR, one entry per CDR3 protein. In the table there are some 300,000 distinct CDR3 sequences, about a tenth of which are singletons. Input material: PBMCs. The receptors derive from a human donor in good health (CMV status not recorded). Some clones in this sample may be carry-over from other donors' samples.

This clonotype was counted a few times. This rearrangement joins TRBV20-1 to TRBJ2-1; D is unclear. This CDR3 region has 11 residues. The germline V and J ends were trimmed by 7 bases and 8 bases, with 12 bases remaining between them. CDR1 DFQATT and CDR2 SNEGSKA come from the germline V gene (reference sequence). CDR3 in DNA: TGCAGTGAATATATCTTGGATGAGCAGTTCTTC. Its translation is CSEYILDEQFF.

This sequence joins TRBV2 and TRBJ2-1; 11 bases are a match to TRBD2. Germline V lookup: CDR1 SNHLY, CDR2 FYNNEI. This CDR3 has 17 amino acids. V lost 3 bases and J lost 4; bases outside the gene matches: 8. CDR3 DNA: TGTGCCAGCAGTGACCCTTTGACTAGCGGGGAGTACAATGAGCAGTTCTTC. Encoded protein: CASSDPLTSGEYNEQFF.